These 28 T cell receptor beta chains originate from one sample sequenced in a study of cytomegalovirus exposure and HLA in healthy donors (TCRdb year 2017). The library was produced with the immunoSEQ multiplex PCR assay. The multiplex PCR relied on a mix of 60 forward primers for TCR Vbeta segments and 13 reverse primers for TCR Jbeta segments. TCRdb provides this immuneACCESS table in a form limited to in-frame rearrangements. Some clones are lacking; in checked studies, under half of them reflect an unresolved V gene, and why the rest are absent is not known. The record for this sample contains approximately 120,000 clones. Clones ranked in the top ten supply 2.5% to 3% of the sample. Input material: PBMCs. The receptors shown here come from a man aged 25-45 years in good health and CMV-seronegative.

The rearrangement joins TRBV7-2 to TRBJ1-1; D might be TRBD1 (5 bases). Germline-derived CDR1 and CDR2 are SGHTA and FQGNSA. The CDR3 extends over 16 amino acids. The V and J ends lost 5 bases and 5 bases respectively, with 21 bases between them. CDR3 DNA: TGTGCCAGCAGCGAGTGGGGCGGCTCACTGGGGACTGAAGCTTTCTTT. Encoded protein: CASSEWGGSLGTEAFF.

J is TRBJ2-1 and V is TRBV5-6; 7 positions agree with TRBD1. The length of the CDR3 is 16 residues. Germline assignment: CDR1 SGHDT and CDR2 YYEEEE. J gave up 7 bases and V 4 bases, and 14 bases lay outside the gene matches. DNA of the CDR3: TGTGCCAGCAGCCGCCGACAGGGAAGGCTAGTTAATGAGCAGTTCTTC. This sequence encodes CASSRRQGRLVNEQFF.

The J gene is TRBJ2-3, the V gene TRBV5-1; tentative D call: TRBD2 (6 bases). CDR3 length: 15 amino acids. Germline V gene sequence: CDR1 SGHRS, CDR2 YFSETQ. V lost 0 bases and J 0 bases, leaving 8 bases between the germline ends. CDR3 amino acids: CASSLGGTSTDTQYF. CDR3 nucleotides: TGCGCCAGCAGCTTGGGGGGGACTAGCACAGATACGCAGTATTTT.

The CDR3 here is CASSPRGGSSYNEQFF. The CDR3 DNA follows: TGTGCCAGCAGCCCCCGCGGCGGGAGTAGCTACAATGAGCAGTTCTTC. The chain couples TRBV7-3 to TRBJ2-1; 7 nucleotides agree with TRBD2. J was trimmed by 3 bases and V by 5 bases; bases with no gene match: 10. In germline, CDR1 is SGHTA, CDR2 FQGTGA. This CDR3 region has 16 residues.

The chain links TRBV7-2 to TRBJ1-3; D is unclear. From germline, CDR1 is SGHTA and CDR2 FQGNSA. This CDR3 is built from 14 residues. Trimming pared 3 bases from V and 4 bases from J, leaving 10 bases between. The CDR3 is CASSFQDYGNTIYF. Written as DNA, the CDR3 is TGTGCCAGCAGCTTCCAGGACTACGGAAACACCATATATTTT.

The V call is TRBV11-2, the J call TRBJ2-5; TRBD2 might be the D (5 bases). The last part of the DNA fits TRBJ2-7 better; the J call may be wrong. This CDR3 has 13 residues. Looked up from germline, CDR1 is SGHAT and CDR2 is FQNNGV. CDR3 sequence: CASRPIGSYEQYF. The CDR3 nucleotides read TGTGCCAGCAGACCAATAGGGAGCTACGAGCAGTACTTC.

This chain uses TRBV30 with TRBJ2-3; D might be TRBD1 (6 bases). CDR3 size: 13 residues. Germline V gene sequence: CDR1 GTSNPN, CDR2 SVGIG (reference sequence). The V end was cut by 5 bases, the J end by 6 bases, with 15 bases between. This chain's CDR3 is CAWAQGPADTQYF. CDR3 coding DNA: TGTGCCTGGGCTCAGGGGCCCGCGGATACGCAGTATTTT.

The rearrangement joins TRBV5-4 to TRBJ2-7; 14 bases are shared with TRBD2. V shed 8 bases and J 7 bases; nucleotides not matched to a gene: 5. The CDR3 runs 13 residues. Germline V gene data show CDR1 as SGHNT and CDR2 as YYREEE (reference sequence). For the CDR3, the DNA is TGTGCCAGTGGACTAGCGGGAGGTAAAGAGCAGTACTTC. Translated, it gives CASGLAGGKEQYF.

J is TRBJ2-5 and V is TRBV5-1; TRBD2 matches 10 bases. Trimming took 3 bases from V and 5 from J; bases not matched to a gene: 4. The V gene's germline CDR1 is SGHRS and CDR2 YFSETQ. CDR3 length equals 14 residues. CDR3 coding DNA: TGCGCCAGCAGCTGGCTAGCGGGAGATGAGACCCAGTACTTC. It specifies CASSWLAGDETQYF.

V gene TRBV5-5 combines with J gene TRBJ1-6; no definite D call. Germline CDR1 is SGHKS and CDR2 is YYEKEE (reference sequence). The CDR3 runs to 18 residues. Deletions cut 0 bases from V and 0 bases from J, with 13 bases between. The CDR3 nucleotides read TGTGCCAGCAGCTTGGTACCGGCGGAAAGCTCCTATAATTCACCCCTCCACTTT. Translation: CASSLVPAESSYNSPLHF. The entire variable domain, with the rest obtained from reference TRBV5-5 and TRBJ1-6, is as follows: DAGVTQSPTHLIKTRGQQVTLRCSPISGHKSVSWYQQVLGQGPQFIFQYYEKEERGRGNFPDRFSARQFPNYSSELNVNALLLGDSALYLCASSLVPAESSYNSPLHFGNGTRLTVT.

This sequence joins TRBV4-3 and TRBJ1-6; 7 bases agree with TRBD1. Germline CDR1 LGHNA, CDR2 YSLEER. The CDR3 totals 15 residues. Germline trimming cut 0 bases from V and 5 bases from J; bases unmatched to any gene: 1. The CDR3 region is CASSQDGTDNSPLHF. The CDR3 nucleotides are TGCGCCAGCAGCCAAGACGGGACAGATAATTCACCCCTCCACTTT.

The rearrangement joins TRBV27 to TRBJ2-1, with a weak D call TRBD2 (5 bases). Germline assignment: CDR1 MNHEY and CDR2 SMNVEV (reference sequence). This CDR3 is 15 amino acids long. V was pared by 7 bases and J by 0 bases, with 13 bases between. CDR3: CASKQAEDSYNEQFF. CDR3 nucleotides: TGTGCCAGCAAACAAGCGGAAGACTCCTACAATGAGCAGTTCTTC.

The rearrangement uses TRBV7-9 and TRBJ1-1; D gene uncertain. CDR1 SEHNR and CDR2 FQNEAQ come from the germline V gene (reference sequence). The CDR3 spans 14 residues. Trimming removed 5 bases at V and 4 bases at J, with 14 bases between. The CDR3 DNA follows: TGTGCCAGCAGCCCAAGCGTCGTAGGCACTGAAGCTTTCTTT. Protein product: CASSPSVVGTEAFF.

The rearrangement joins TRBV28 to TRBJ1-5; 9 nucleotides line up with TRBD1. V shed 7 bases, J shed 7 bases, and the junction held 14 bases outside the gene matches. The CDR3 has 16 amino acids. Germline values: CDR1 MDHEN, CDR2 SYDVKM. Here the CDR3 DNA reads TGTGCCAGCAATCCCATCGCGACAGGGGGGGGGCAGCCCCAGCATTTT. Residues: CASNPIATGGGQPQHF.

This sequence joins TRBV5-4 and TRBJ2-2, with TRBD1 matching 9 bases. The CDR3 loop spans 16 amino acids. Germline loops: CDR1 SGHNT, CDR2 YYREEE (reference sequence). The J segment lost 4 bases and the V segment lost 4 bases, leaving 8 bases of the junction unmatched. The DNA of the CDR3 is TGTGCCAGCAGCATTCCGGGACAGGGACGCACCGGGGAGCTGTTTTTT. Amino acid sequence: CASSIPGQGRTGELFF. The variable domain in full, completed from reference TRBV5-4 and TRBJ2-2, reads ETGVTQSPTHLIKTRGQQVTLRCSSQSGHNTVSWYQQALGQGPQFIFQYYREEENGRGNFPPRFSGLQFPNYSSELNVNALELDDSALYLCASSIPGQGRTGELFFGEGSRLTVL.

The chain joins TRBV19 to TRBJ1-2; a possible D gene is TRBD1 (6 bases). The V end was cut by 2 bases, the J end by 5 bases, with 18 bases between. CDR1 is LNHDA and CDR2 is SQIVND in the germline V gene (reference sequence). This CDR3 region has 16 residues. CDR3 coding DNA: TGTGCCAGTAGTATAAGGGGGACAAGCCTTGGGTATGGCTACACCTTC. Translation: CASSIRGTSLGYGYTF. Full variable domain (rest looked up from reference TRBV19 and TRBJ1-2): DGGITQSPKYLFRKEGQNVTLSCEQNLNHDAMYWYRQDPGQGLRLIYYSQIVNDFQKGDIAEGYSVSREKKESFPLTVTSAQKNPTAFYLCASSIRGTSLGYGYTFGSGTRLTVV.

The CDR3 DNA is TGCGCCAGCAGCCAGGATACAGGGGGCGCGAACACCGGGGAGCTGTTTTTT. Protein sequence: CASSQDTGGANTGELFF. The chain has TRBV4-3 and TRBJ2-2; 9 positions match TRBD1. This CDR3 is 17 amino acids long. V dropped 3 bases and J dropped 0; count of bases not matched to a gene: 5. CDR1 and CDR2 from the germline V gene are LGHNA and YSLEER.

The CDR3 reads CASSSNAGWYEQYF. The CDR3 region has the DNA TGTGCCAGCAGTTCCAACGCGGGGTGGTACGAGCAGTACTTC. V gene TRBV27 combines with J gene TRBJ2-7; the D gene is possibly TRBD2 (6 bases). Deletions cut 4 bases from V and 4 bases from J, with 14 bases between. The germline gives CDR1 MNHEY, CDR2 SMNVEV (reference sequence). The CDR3 loop spans 14 amino acids.

The chain is built from TRBV7-6 and TRBJ2-3; 10 bases are a match to TRBD2. There are 16 residues in the CDR3. Germline V gives CDR1 SGHVS, CDR2 FNYEAQ. With V trimmed by 2 bases and J by 1 base, 3 bases remained unmatched. DNA of the CDR3: TGTGCCAGCAGCTTACTAGCGGGAGTCCGCACAGATACGCAGTATTTT. Translated, it gives CASSLLAGVRTDTQYF.

Worth noting for this clone: A read error may account for a junction end that differs from germline. The V call is TRBV7-9, the J call TRBJ1-4, with 10 bases identical to TRBD1. Germline loops: CDR1 SEHNR, CDR2 FQNEAQ (reference sequence). CDR3 length: 14 amino acids. CDR3 region: CTSSPGQGYEKLFF. The CDR3 nucleotides read TGTACCAGCAGCCCGGGACAGGGGTATGAAAAACTGTTTTTT.

The V and J genes are TRBV19 and TRBJ1-4, with TRBD1 identical over 10 bases. CDR1 and CDR2 from the germline V gene are LNHDA and SQIVND (reference sequence). The CDR3 totals 17 residues. V shed 6 bases and J 7 bases; nucleotides not matched to a gene: 14. CDR3 sequence reads: CASSPRRSGQGGEKLFF. CDR3 DNA: TGTGCCAGTAGCCCCCGGCGGAGCGGACAGGGGGGTGAAAAACTGTTTTTT.

This chain joins TRBV6-5 and TRBJ2-3, with D unresolved. CDR1 and CDR2 from the germline V gene are MNHEY and SVGAGI. Trimming shortened V by 6 bases and J by 0 bases, and 4 bases separated the two germline ends. CDR3 length: 12 amino acids. DNA of the CDR3: TGTGCCAGCAGCTCTAGCACAGATACGCAGTATTTT. Its translation is CASSSSTDTQYF.

The chain recombines TRBV2 with TRBJ2-1; a weak D match, TRBD2 (6 bases). The V gene lost 8 bases and the J gene lost 7 bases, with 21 bases spanning the gap. This CDR3 has 15 amino acids. Germline values: CDR1 SNHLY, CDR2 FYNNEI. The CDR3 region is CASGGVPGRGNEQFF. CDR3 coding DNA: TGTGCCAGCGGAGGGGTACCGGGACGGGGTAATGAGCAGTTCTTC.

The V and J genes are TRBV5-6 and TRBJ2-1; D gene unclear. The germline gives CDR1 SGHDT, CDR2 YYEEEE. The V gene lost 6 bases and the J gene lost 0 bases, with 7 bases spanning the gap. The CDR3 runs to 13 residues. CDR3 in DNA: TGTGCCAGCACCCCGAGCTCCTACAATGAGCAGTTCTTC. Encoded protein: CASTPSSYNEQFF. Full variable domain (remainder filled in from reference TRBV5-6 and TRBJ2-1): DAGVTQSPTHLIKTRGQQVTLRCSPKSGHDTVSWYQQALGQGPQFIFQYYEEEERQRGNFPDRFSGHQFPNYSSELNVNALLLGDSALYLCASTPSSYNEQFFGPGTRLTVL.

This sequence joins TRBV6-5 and TRBJ1-5, with 10 bases matching TRBD1. The CDR3 totals 15 residues. The germline CDR1 and CDR2 sequences are MNHEY and SVGAGI. Trimming took 2 bases from V and 5 from J; bases not matched to a gene: 3. CDR3 nucleotide sequence: TGTGCCAGCAGTTACGACAGGGGGCAGGATCAGCCCCAGCATTTT. This translates into CASSYDRGQDQPQHF.

CDR3 residues: CASSSRRFSSYEQYF. The DNA for the CDR3 is TGTGCCAGCAGCTCCAGGCGCTTCAGCTCCTACGAGCAGTACTTC. This chain connects TRBV7-8 to TRBJ2-7; no definite D call. Germline V CDR1 and CDR2: SGHVS, FQNEAQ. Trimming took off 4 bases at V and 0 bases at J, with 13 bases between the two ends. This CDR3 is built from 15 residues.

J is TRBJ2-7 and V is TRBV28, with 9 bases fitting TRBD2. The V gene end was trimmed by 1 base and the J gene end by 6 bases; junction bases not matched to a gene: 4. Per the germline V gene, CDR1 is MDHEN and CDR2 is SYDVKM. CDR3 length: 14 amino acids. CDR3: CASSLFSGSGEQYF. The CDR3 nucleotides read TGTGCCAGCAGTTTATTTAGCGGGAGCGGCGAGCAGTACTTC.

The chain links TRBV4-2 to TRBJ1-5; weak D call: TRBD1 (5 bases). Trimming removed 0 bases at V and 2 bases at J, with 17 bases between. This CDR3 has 18 amino acids. Germline V gives CDR1 LGHNA, CDR2 YNFKEQ. CDR3 sequence (DNA): TGTGCCAGCAGCCAAGAATTACCCGGGCAGGGTGGCAATCAGCCCCAGCATTTT. Encoded protein: CASSQELPGQGGNQPQHF.